Below are 26 T cell receptor beta chains sequenced from a single sample in a study of shared clonotypes between healthy human individuals. Assay used: immunoSEQ multiplex PCR; TCRdb lists only in-frame clones, some missing. The sample consists of some 1 million clones, about 70% of them appearing once. Sequencing was performed on memory CD4+ T cells sorted from blood. The sample's subset: CD45RA-negative fraction. Receptors originate from a man aged 18 to 30 in good health.

The chain uses TRBV14 and TRBJ2-6; 8 bases are a match to TRBD1. Trimming at V came to 8 bases and at J to 4 bases, leaving 7 bases not matched to a gene. CDR1 is SGHDN, CDR2 FVKESK, per germline. The CDR3 extends over 15 amino acids. CDR3 bases: TGTGCCAGCGGCCTCCAGGGGGCCGGGGCCAACGTCCTGACTTTC. This codes for CASGLQGAGANVLTF. The full variable domain, with the rest looked up from reference TRBV14 and TRBJ2-6, is EAGVTQFPSHSVIEKGQTVTLRCDPISGHDNLYWYRRVMGKEIKFLLHFVKESKQDESGMPNNRFLAERTGGTYSTLKVQPAELEDSGVYFCASGLQGAGANVLTFGAGSRLTVL.

This chain links TRBV30 with TRBJ2-3; 8 bases are shared with TRBD2. J gave up 7 bases and V 7 bases, and 13 bases lay outside the gene matches. The germline CDR1 and CDR2 sequences are GTSNPN and SVGIG (reference sequence). The CDR3 length is 14 residues. CDR3 sequence reads: CASSSPAGAYTQYF. Written as DNA, the CDR3 is TGTGCCTCTTCTTCCCCAGCGGGAGCTTATACGCAGTATTTT.

CDR3 protein: CATSRVLRGRYTF. In DNA form, the CDR3 reads TGTGCCACCAGCAGAGTATTGAGGGGTCGCTACACCTTC. This chain uses TRBV15 with TRBJ1-2, with TRBD1 as a possible D gene (5 bases). The V end was cut by 1 base, the J end by 9 bases, with 12 bases between. Germline lookup yields CDR1 LNHNV and CDR2 YYDKDF (reference sequence). CDR3 length: 13 residues.

This clone was picked up a small number of times. The chain joins TRBV19 to TRBJ2-1; tentatively, D is TRBD1 (6 bases). V was cut by 3 bases and J by 7 bases, with 16 bases left in between. The CDR3 runs to 15 residues. Germline lookup yields CDR1 LNHDA and CDR2 SQIVND (reference sequence). The CDR3 coding sequence is TGTGCCAGTAGTATTCACAGGGAGTCGGTGAATGAGCAGTTCTTC. Translated, it gives CASSIHRESVNEQFF.

This chain uses TRBV19 with TRBJ2-1; D is perhaps TRBD1 or TRBD2 (5 bases each). CDR3 length: 12 residues. Trimming removed 6 bases from V and 4 bases from J, with 7 bases in between. The germline gives CDR1 LNHDA, CDR2 SQIVND (reference sequence). CDR3 region: CASSREYNEQFF. CDR3 DNA: TGTGCCAGTAGCAGGGAGTACAATGAGCAGTTCTTC.

The chain combines TRBV5-1 with TRBJ1-1, with 7 bases identical to TRBD1. Germline V gene lookup returns CDR1 SGHRS and CDR2 YFSETQ. This CDR3 spans 13 amino acids. Trimming took 7 bases from V and 0 from J; bases not matched to a gene: 3. This CDR3 reads CASRGQMNTEAFF. The CDR3 DNA sequence: TGCGCCAGCCGGGGACAGATGAACACTGAAGCTTTCTTT.

The chain has TRBV6-4 and TRBJ2-7; D not resolved. This CDR3 region has 10 residues. Germline-derived CDR1 and CDR2 are MRHNA and SNTAGT. V lost 9 bases, J lost 3 bases, and 6 bases lay in between. The CDR3 loop reads CASGFYEQYF. The CDR3 DNA reads as TGTGCCAGTGGGTTCTACGAGCAGTACTTC.

The sample holds many counts of this clone. The chain combines TRBV6-1 with TRBJ2-7; D is ambiguous. Trimming cost V 5 bases and J 4 bases, with 6 bases left between them. Germline V lookup: CDR1 MNHNS, CDR2 SASEGT. The CDR3 extends over 11 amino acids. CDR3 nucleotides: TGTGCCAGCAGTTTAAATTACGAGCAGTACTTC. This gives the protein CASSLNYEQYF.

The rearrangement uses TRBV5-1 and TRBJ2-7; 10 positions agree with TRBD1. Per germline, CDR1 SGHRS and CDR2 YFSETQ. The CDR3 loop spans 13 amino acids. The V segment lost 2 bases and the J segment 12 bases; nucleotides outside the gene matches: 8. This chain's CDR3 is CASSFGTGQGLYF. The CDR3, as DNA: TGCGCCAGCAGCTTCGGGACGGGACAGGGGCTGTACTTC.

This chain joins TRBV5-4 and TRBJ2-6; 8 bases map to TRBD2. Germline V gene lookup returns CDR1 SGHNT and CDR2 YYREEE (reference sequence). The CDR3 length is 20 residues. The J segment lost 0 bases and the V segment lost 4 bases, leaving 15 bases of the junction unmatched. CDR3 in amino acids: CASSHTGAGGLRSGANVLTF. The DNA for the CDR3 is TGTGCCAGCAGCCACACGGGCGCGGGGGGCCTTCGCTCTGGGGCCAACGTCCTGACTTTC.

The chain combines TRBV23-1 with TRBJ1-4; possibly TRBD1 for D (5 bases). TRBV23-1 is recorded as an ORF, its role being uncertain. CDR3 size: 17 residues. V lost 6 bases and J 0 bases, leaving 17 bases between the germline ends. In nucleotides, the CDR3 is TGCGCCAGCAGCCAAGGGGTCAGCAAGGCAACTAATGAAAAACTGTTTTTT. Residues: CASSQGVSKATNEKLFF.

The chain employs TRBV5-1 and TRBJ2-3; 9 bases line up with TRBD1. CDR1 SGHRS and CDR2 YFSETQ come from the germline V gene. Trimming took 4 bases from V and 3 from J; bases not matched to a gene: 9. The CDR3 has 16 residues. The DNA for the CDR3 is TGCGCCAGCAGCCTCGGACAGGGGAGGGTGACAGATACGCAGTATTTT. Protein sequence: CASSLGQGRVTDTQYF.

Worth noting for this clone: The same CDR3 also results from other DNA sequences found in this sample. V usage is TRBV18 and J usage is TRBJ1-5; TRBD1 aligns across 7 bases. The J segment lost 7 bases and the V segment lost 2 bases, leaving 2 bases of the junction unmatched. Germline lookup yields CDR1 KGHSH and CDR2 LQKENI. CDR3 length: 13 residues. The CDR3 sequence is CASSPGQEQPQHF. The CDR3 DNA reads TGTGCCAGCTCACCAGGACAGGAACAGCCCCAGCATTTT.

The chain employs TRBV7-3 and TRBJ2-7, with 9 bases lining up with TRBD1. Germline CDR1 is SGHTA and CDR2 is FQGTGA. The CDR3 covers 14 residues. Trimming cost V 5 bases and J 1 base; bases outside gene matches: 3. CDR3 in amino acids: CASSPGTGSYEQYF. DNA for the CDR3: TGTGCCAGCAGCCCCGGGACAGGGTCCTACGAGCAGTACTTC.

This clone has only a few counts. The chain combines TRBV19 with TRBJ1-5; D remains ambiguous. The V gene's germline CDR1 is LNHDA and CDR2 SQIVND (reference sequence). The CDR3 runs to 14 residues. V lost 4 bases and J 0 bases, leaving 7 bases between the germline ends. Here the CDR3 reads CASSRHNSNQPQHF. CDR3 DNA sequence: TGTGCCAGTAGTAGACACAATAGCAATCAGCCCCAGCATTTT.

The sample holds a few counts of this clone. The chain combines TRBV7-2 with TRBJ2-7; possible D gene TRBD2, 6 bases. Germline-derived CDR1 and CDR2 are SGHTA and FQGNSA. This CDR3 has 15 residues. V lost 1 base and J 2 bases, leaving 12 bases between the germline ends. CDR3 amino acids: CASSLEEQRAYEQYF. Written as DNA, the CDR3 is TGTGCCAGCAGCTTAGAAGAACAGCGGGCCTACGAGCAGTACTTC.

This clone was observed a few times. V and J are TRBV10-2 and TRBJ2-7; tentatively, D is TRBD1 (6 bases). Trimming removed 5 bases from V and 2 bases from J, with 10 bases in between. Germline V lookup: CDR1 WSHSY, CDR2 SAAADI. The length of the CDR3 is 13 residues. CDR3 loop: CASSWTVAYEQYF. The DNA for the CDR3 is TGCGCCAGCAGTTGGACAGTTGCCTACGAGCAGTACTTC.

The chain combines TRBV9 with TRBJ2-1; the match to TRBD2 covers 14 bases. The CDR3 runs to 19 residues. Germline trimming cut 0 bases from V and 0 bases from J; bases unmatched to any gene: 5. Germline CDR1 reads SGDLS; CDR2 reads YYNGEE. The CDR3 sequence: CASSVAGLAGVLSYNEQFF. The DNA for the CDR3 is TGTGCCAGCAGCGTAGCGGGACTAGCGGGAGTTCTCTCCTACAATGAGCAGTTCTTC.

In regard to this clone: The same CDR3 is also encoded by other DNA sequences in this sample. The chain carries TRBV5-1 and TRBJ1-2; TRBD1 matches 8 bases. The germline CDR1 and CDR2 sequences are SGHRS and YFSETQ. The CDR3 length is 13 residues. With V trimmed by 2 bases and J by 5 bases, 2 bases remained unmatched. CDR3 coding DNA: TGCGCCAGCAGCTTTGGGACAGGTTATGGCTACACCTTC. Its protein is CASSFGTGYGYTF.

The chain links TRBV28 to TRBJ1-5, with a tentative D call TRBD1 (6 bases). CDR1 MDHEN and CDR2 SYDVKM come from the germline V gene. The CDR3 has 16 amino acids. Trimming cost V 6 bases and J 2 bases, with 17 bases left between them. CDR3 in DNA: TGTGCCAGCAGATCTACAGGGTGGACGGGCAATCAGCCCCAGCATTTT. Protein sequence: CASRSTGWTGNQPQHF. Variable domain in full (rest from reference TRBV28 and TRBJ1-5): DVKVTQSSRYLVKRTGEKVFLECVQDMDHENMFWYRQDPGLGLRLIYFSYDVKMKEKGDIPEGYSVSREKKERFSLILESASTNQTSMYLCASRSTGWTGNQPQHFGDGTRLSIL.

V usage is TRBV7-9 and J usage is TRBJ2-1, with TRBD2 matching 15 bases. The CDR3 sequence is 18 residues long. J was trimmed by 7 bases and V by 1 base; bases with no gene match: 8. Germline lookup yields CDR1 SEHNR and CDR2 FQNEAQ (reference sequence). Written as DNA, the CDR3 is TGTGCCAGCAGCTTAGAGGGGACTAGCGGGAGGATTAGGAATGAGCAGTTCTTC. Translated: CASSLEGTSGRIRNEQFF.

The CDR3 nucleotides read TGTGCCAGCAGCGCGACTAGCGGGAGCACAGATACGCAGTATTTT. Amino acids: CASSATSGSTDTQYF. The chain recombines TRBV6-1 with TRBJ2-3; 10 positions agree with TRBD2. Unmatched junction bases numbered 3, after V lost 6 bases and J lost 0 bases. The CDR3 is 15 residues long. Germline V gene lookup returns CDR1 MNHNS and CDR2 SASEGT.

This chain joins TRBV6-5 and TRBJ1-5; 8 bases map to TRBD1. The V and J ends lost 6 bases and 4 bases, in that order; junction bases with no gene match: 8. The CDR3 sequence is 15 residues long. Germline V gives CDR1 MNHEY, CDR2 SVGAGI. CDR3 residues: CASRAGQVRNQPQHF. The CDR3 bases are TGTGCCAGCAGGGCGGGACAGGTACGAAATCAGCCCCAGCATTTT.

The CDR3 nucleotides read TGTGCCAGCAGCTACCGGGACAGGGCCTACGGCAATCAGCCCCAGCATTTT. This translates into CASSYRDRAYGNQPQHF. The V gene is TRBV5-7, the J gene TRBJ1-5; TRBD1 matches 9 bases. TRBV5-7 belongs to the ORF category, with a function that is uncertain. V was pared by 3 bases and J by 2 bases, with 9 bases of the junction left unmatched. The CDR3 has 17 amino acids.

The chain joins TRBV15 to TRBJ1-3; 9 positions match TRBD1. Germline CDR1 LNHNV, CDR2 YYDKDF (reference sequence). This CDR3 comprises 16 residues. The ends lost 0 bases at V and 5 bases at J; junction bases unmatched: 5. CDR3 sequence (DNA): TGTGCCACCAGCAGAGAGGGACAGGGAATTCGAAACACCATATATTTT. Translation: CATSREGQGIRNTIYF. Full variable domain (rest looked up from reference TRBV15 and TRBJ1-3): DAMVIQNPRYQVTQFGKPVTLSCSQTLNHNVMYWYQQKSSQAPKLLFHYYDKDFNNEADTPDNFQSRRPNTSFCFLDIRSPGLGDTAMYLCATSREGQGIRNTIYFGEGSWLTVV.

The rearrangement uses TRBV28 and TRBJ2-2; D possibly corresponds to TRBD1 (6 bases). Trimming pared 8 bases from V and 6 bases from J, leaving 13 bases between. The CDR3 length is 13 residues. Germline CDR1 MDHEN, CDR2 SYDVKM. CDR3 protein: CASQNRAPGELFF. The CDR3 region has the DNA TGTGCCAGCCAAAACAGGGCGCCCGGGGAGCTGTTTTTT.